This entry lists 7 T cell receptor beta chains sequenced from one sample in a study of blood T cell repertoires in COVID-19. Using immunoSEQ multiplex PCR, the repertoire was profiled, and TCRdb retains in-frame clones only, with some absent. The data contain about 110,000 clones, roughly 84% of them singletons. Sequenced material: peripheral blood. The source is a human donor in a cohort sampled during active COVID-19.

V gene TRBV28 combines with J gene TRBJ1-5, with D possibly matching TRBD1 (5 bases). The CDR3 extends over 16 amino acids. Germline V gives CDR1 MDHEN, CDR2 SYDVKM. V was trimmed by 2 bases and J by 2 bases, leaving 13 bases between them. CDR3 region: CASSLQGRVGNQPQHF. DNA for the CDR3: TGTGCCAGCAGTTTACAGGGCAGGGTGGGCAATCAGCCCCAGCATTTT.

This chain joins TRBV7-9 and TRBJ2-1; 7 positions match TRBD2. After removal of 0 bases from V and 5 bases from J, the junction contained 7 bases not matched to a gene. The CDR3 contains 16 residues. Per the germline V gene, CDR1 is SEHNR and CDR2 is FQNEAQ (reference sequence). The CDR3 is CASSLAKPSGNNEQFF. Written as DNA, the CDR3 is TGTGCCAGCAGCTTAGCGAAGCCTAGCGGAAACAATGAGCAGTTCTTC.

The rearrangement links TRBV28 to TRBJ2-7; possibly TRBD1 for D (6 bases). The length of the CDR3 is 14 residues. Germline CDR1 and CDR2: MDHEN and SYDVKM. Trimming took 5 bases from V and 2 from J, leaving 13 bases between them. The CDR3 here is CASSPGQGAYEQYV. As DNA, the CDR3 is TGTGCCAGCAGTCCGGGACAAGGGGCCTACGAGCAGTACGTC.

The V call is TRBV25-1, the J call TRBJ2-1; D is possibly TRBD2 (7 bases). V was shortened by 4 bases and J by 2 bases, with 12 bases between the two germline ends. This CDR3 has 15 amino acids. The germline CDR1 and CDR2 sequences are MGHDK and SYGVNS. This CDR3 reads CASSGGGHTYNEQFF. The DNA of the CDR3 is TGTGCCAGCAGTGGGGGGGGACATACCTACAATGAGCAGTTCTTC.

The chain combines TRBV2 with TRBJ2-1; 7 bases align to TRBD2. The trim removed 6 bases at V and 7 bases at J, leaving 3 bases unmatched. Germline-derived CDR1 and CDR2 are SNHLY and FYNNEI. The CDR3 covers 12 residues. The CDR3 loop is CASRPGGNEQFF. CDR3 nucleotides: TGTGCCAGCAGACCGGGAGGTAATGAGCAGTTCTTC.

The J gene is TRBJ1-1, the V gene TRBV30, with no clear D. The CDR3 contains 11 residues. Germline V gives CDR1 GTSNPN, CDR2 SVGIG (reference sequence). The CDR3 here is CARVGNTEAFF. CDR3 in DNA: TGTGCGCGGGTGGGGAACACTGAAGCTTTCTTT.

This chain links TRBV7-2 with TRBJ2-1; D is unclear. The CDR3 covers 13 residues. The V and J ends lost 5 bases and 6 bases respectively, with 11 bases between them. The V gene's germline CDR1 is SGHTA and CDR2 FQGNSA. CDR3 in DNA: TGTGCCAGCAGCGGGCGCTCGGCCAATGAGCAGTTCTTC. Protein: CASSGRSANEQFF.